The T cell receptor beta chain described here comes from a study of T-cell memory formation after mild COVID-19. The V gene lost 2 bases and the J gene lost 2 bases, with 13 bases spanning the gap. Looked up from germline, CDR1 is SGHRS and CDR2 is YFSETQ. The CDR3 length is 15 residues. Only a few counts were recorded for this clonotype. What it binds is unknown. Findings and caveats of the study: Specificity for SARS-CoV-2 was not confirmed among the second-wave clones peaking on day 37. There was a balanced CD4/CD8 profile in clones contracting day 15 to 85, and later expanders leaned CD4+.

The 5'RACE method, run with constant-segment primers, produced TCR alpha and TCR beta cDNA libraries (carrying sample barcodes and UMIs). One entry per CDR3 protein results from TCRdb running MiXCR on the 5' RACE reads. This sample has around 180,000 distinct CDR3 sequences; 16% occur once, and the top ten carry about 2%. Input material: PBMCs or a T cell subset sorted from them (not recorded which). The V gene is TRBV5-1, the J gene TRBJ1-2; D might be TRBD1 (6 bases). This TCR was recovered from an adult woman who had mild COVID-19 (a few samples of this study predate the infection). Cell type and time point are not known. For the CDR3, the DNA is TGCGCCAGCAGCTTTACGGGGGCAGAGAACTATGGCTACACCTTC. It encodes CASSFTGAENYGYTF.